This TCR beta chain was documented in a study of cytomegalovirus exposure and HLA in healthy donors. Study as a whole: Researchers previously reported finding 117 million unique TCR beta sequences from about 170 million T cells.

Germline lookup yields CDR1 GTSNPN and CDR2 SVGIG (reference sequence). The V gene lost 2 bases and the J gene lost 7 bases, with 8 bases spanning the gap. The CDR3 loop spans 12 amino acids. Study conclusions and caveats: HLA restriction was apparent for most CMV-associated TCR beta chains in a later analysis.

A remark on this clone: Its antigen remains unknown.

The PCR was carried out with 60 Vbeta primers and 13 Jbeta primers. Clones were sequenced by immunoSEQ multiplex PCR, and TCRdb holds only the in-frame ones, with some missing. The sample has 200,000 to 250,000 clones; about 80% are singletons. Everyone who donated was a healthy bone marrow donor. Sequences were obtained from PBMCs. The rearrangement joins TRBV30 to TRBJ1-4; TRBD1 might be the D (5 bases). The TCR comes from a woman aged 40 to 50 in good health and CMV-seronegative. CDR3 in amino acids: CAWSSGGEKLFF. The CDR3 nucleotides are TGTGCCTGGAGTTCGGGGGGTGAAAAACTGTTTTTT.